This is a list of T cell receptor beta chains from one sample in a study of shared clonotypes between healthy human individuals. The table came from immunoSEQ multiplex PCR; TCRdb's copy has only in-frame clones and leaves some out. The data show hundreds of thousands of clones, 90% to 97% seen once. The specimen was naive CD8+ T cells sorted from blood. Source of these receptors: a woman aged 30 to 39 in good health. Each CDR3 is given with its conserved first and last residue.

j_call v_call cdr3_aa
TRBJ2-7 TRBV28 CASSTTPSGIRNHEQYF
TRBJ1-5 TRBV12-5 CASGFRAGWGQPQHF
TRBJ1-3 TRBV10-1 CASSSGTGIGNTIYF
TRBJ1-2 TRBV20-1 CSGEIGYTF
TRBJ2-7 TRBV21-1 CASSLTAPGNFLDEQYF
TRBJ2-5 TRBV9 CASSGGLAGETQYF
TRBJ1-1 TRBV5-4 CASSLGWNTEAFF
TRBJ2-5 TRBV27 CASSLGETQYF
TRBJ2-3 TRBV2 CASSEALAGGQDTQYF
TRBJ2-1 TRBV10-3 CAITAGGYNEQFF
TRBJ1-4 TRBV28 CASSYLPGTLKEKLFF
TRBJ1-2 TRBV28 CASSDLDRIRLLNYGYTF
TRBJ2-7 TRBV28 CASSLRGAYEQYF
TRBJ2-7 TRBV5-1 CASSLAAGRSSYEQYF
TRBJ2-7 TRBV6-1 CASSGDRSSYEQYF
TRBJ1-1 TRBV20-1 CSAPLNTEAFF
TRBJ2-1 TRBV13 CASRGRQGTSPSYNEQFF
TRBJ1-1 TRBV9 CASSAQGVVTEAFF
TRBJ2-2 TRBV12-5 CASEGVNPGELFF
TRBJ2-7 TRBV4-2 CASSQEGGRSIYEQYF
- TRBV13 CASSRDRSHEQYF
TRBJ1-3 TRBV28 CASRLTGRRATIYF
TRBJ2-5 TRBV6-5 CASTPPGGEETQYF
TRBJ2-7 TRBV11-1 CASTKGQGHGHEQYF
TRBJ2-2 TRBV5-8 CASSWLPDTGELFF
TRBJ2-1 TRBV13 CASSLSELDNEQFF
TRBJ2-1 TRBV10-2 CASRALGRNEQFF
TRBJ2-3 TRBV9 CASSVPPTDTQYF
TRBJ2-3 TRBV25-1 CASSESLAGGDTQYF
TRBJ1-3 TRBV7-3 CASSLTREKGSTIYF
TRBJ2-7 TRBV27 CASSTGTIYEQYF
TRBJ1-1 TRBV9 CASSAPPSENTEAFF
TRBJ2-7 TRBV7-6 CASSLGGGSIYEQYF
- TRBV28 CASSLQGYSYEQYF
TRBJ2-7 TRBV10-3 CAISESIAPYEQYF
TRBJ2-7 TRBV28 CASSFPLAGNTYEQYF
TRBJ2-3 TRBV29-1 CSANSGRAGHVTDTQYF
TRBJ2-7 TRBV19 CASSIGQGYFEQYF
TRBJ2-1 TRBV14 CASRLLAGEGGEQFF
TRBJ2-7 TRBV4-1 CASSPSGTGSYEQYF
TRBJ1-1 TRBV19 CASRGPANTEAFF
TRBJ2-1 TRBV27 CASSLSSSPGSYNEQFF
TRBJ1-5 TRBV6-5 CASSFGASNQPQHF
TRBJ2-1 TRBV28 CASSWDGSYNEQFF
TRBJ2-1 TRBV5-1 CASSLASQLYNEQFF
TRBJ1-2 TRBV5-1 CASSPRGENYGYTF
TRBJ1-1 TRBV2 CASTLSRVTEAFF
TRBJ2-1 TRBV18 CASSPSSPFYNEQFF